The source of this TCR beta chain is a study of T cells in Graves' hyperthyroidism and ophthalmopathy. In this sample, this clonotype turned up a few times. What it recognizes is unknown. Germline assignment: CDR1 MNHNS and CDR2 SASEGT. This CDR3 comprises 13 residues. With 7 bases removed from V and 3 bases from J, the gap between germline ends came to 12 bases. Study results and caveats: Progression to ophthalmopathy was predicted a median of roughly 6.6 months early. Separating ophthalmopathy from stable hyperthyroidism was achieved by a 13 V-J model.

RNA transcripts gave rise to amplified TCR beta CDR3 regions. HTBI primers were employed in a first-round RT-PCR of the TCR CDR3. TCRdb reanalysed the multiplex PCR reads using MiXCR and keeps one entry per CDR3 protein. The sample lists approximately 590,000 distinct CDR3 sequences; around 14% were seen once. The PBMCs were taken from approximately 9.7 ml of fresh peripheral blood. Source material: blood. This rearrangement joins TRBV6-1 to TRBJ1-1; D is ambiguous. The receptor's source is a woman younger than 45 with Graves' hyperthyroidism. CDR3 DNA: TGTGCCAGCAAAGGTAGGGAGGACACTGAAGCTTTCTTT. It encodes CASKGREDTEAFF.